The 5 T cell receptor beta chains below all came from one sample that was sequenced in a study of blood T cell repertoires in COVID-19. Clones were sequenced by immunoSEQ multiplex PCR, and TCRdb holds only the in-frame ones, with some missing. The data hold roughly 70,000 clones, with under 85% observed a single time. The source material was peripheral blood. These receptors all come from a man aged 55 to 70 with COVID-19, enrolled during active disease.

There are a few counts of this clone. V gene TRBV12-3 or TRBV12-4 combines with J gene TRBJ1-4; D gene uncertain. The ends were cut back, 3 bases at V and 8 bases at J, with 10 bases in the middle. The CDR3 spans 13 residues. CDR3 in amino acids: CASSFLGSEKLFF. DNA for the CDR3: TGTGCCAGCAGTTTCCTGGGCTCGGAAAAACTGTTTTTT.

CDR3 region: CASSLGQDQTGELFF. The CDR3 DNA sequence: TGCGCCAGCAGCCTCGGACAGGATCAAACCGGGGAGCTGTTTTTT. The gene calls are TRBV5-1 and TRBJ2-2, with 7 bases that match TRBD1. The CDR3 contains 15 residues. CDR1 and CDR2 (germline): SGHRS, YFSETQ. V was pared by 4 bases and J by 5 bases, with 8 bases of the junction left unmatched.

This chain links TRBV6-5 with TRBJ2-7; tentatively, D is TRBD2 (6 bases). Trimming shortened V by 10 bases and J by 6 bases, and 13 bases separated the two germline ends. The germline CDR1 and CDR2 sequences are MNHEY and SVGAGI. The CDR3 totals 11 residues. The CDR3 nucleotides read TGTGCCACCGCGGAGGGCCCCGAGCAGTACTTC. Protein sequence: CATAEGPEQYF.

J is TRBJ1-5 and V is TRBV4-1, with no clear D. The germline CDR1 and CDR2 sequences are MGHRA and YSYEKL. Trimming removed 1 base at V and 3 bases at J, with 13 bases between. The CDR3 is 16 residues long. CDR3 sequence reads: CASSQVNGFTNQPQHF. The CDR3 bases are TGCGCCAGCAGCCAAGTAAACGGTTTTACCAATCAGCCCCAGCATTTT.

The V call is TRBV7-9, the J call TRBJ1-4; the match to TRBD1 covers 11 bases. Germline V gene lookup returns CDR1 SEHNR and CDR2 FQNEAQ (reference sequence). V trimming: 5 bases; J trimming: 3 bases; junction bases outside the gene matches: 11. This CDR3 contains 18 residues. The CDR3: CASSQKDRGRGANEKLFF. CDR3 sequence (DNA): TGTGCCAGCAGCCAGAAGGACAGGGGGCGCGGTGCTAATGAAAAACTGTTTTTT.